This is a list of T cell receptor beta chains from one sample in a study of blood T cell repertoires in COVID-19. The data were produced by immunoSEQ multiplex PCR, yet TCRdb's version contains in-frame clones alone and is incomplete. The table shows roughly 240,000 clones, with 65% to 90% occurring only once. Sequencing input: peripheral blood. Receptors originate from an older woman with acute or convalescent COVID-19. Each CDR3 is given with its conserved first and last residue. The D gene is left open where the match is weak. Size values are once, few and many counts, or a class for expanded clones, and some rows have none.

CDR3	DNA	V	size	J	D
CAWTNQGILNSPLHF	TGTGCCTGGACCAATCAGGGGATTCTTAATTCACCCCTCCACTTT	TRBV30	.	TRBJ1-6	.
CASSRNPGSDNEQFF	TGCGCCAGCAGCCGGAATCCGGGGTCGGACAATGAGCAGTTCTTC	TRBV4-3	.	TRBJ2-1	.
CASKRAGNPQETQYF	TGTGCCAGTAAGCGGGCAGGGAATCCCCAAGAGACCCAGTACTTC	TRBV6-5	.	TRBJ2-5	.
CASSQLADRLNIQYF	TGTGCCAGCAGTCAGTTGGCCGATCGCCTGAACATTCAGTACTTC	TRBV27	.	TRBJ2-4	.
CASTPGDRYGYTF	TGTGCCAGCACCCCCGGGGACAGATATGGCTACACCTTC	TRBV6-5	.	TRBJ1-2	TRBD1
CAISGEGQGNQPQHF	TGTGCCATCAGTGGGGAAGGACAGGGGAATCAGCCCCAGCATTTT	TRBV10-3	.	TRBJ1-5	TRBD1
CASSKQGGSGLDTEAFF	TGTGCCAGCAGCAAACAGGGGGGATCGGGGTTGGACACTGAAGCTTTCTTT	TRBV27	.	TRBJ1-1	TRBD1
CASSIGTGKDTQYF	TGTGCCAGCAGCATCGGGACAGGGAAAGATACGCAGTATTTT	TRBV21-1	.	TRBJ2-3	.
CASSYRGTYEQYF	TGTGCCAGCAGTTACAGGGGAACCTACGAGCAGTACTTC	TRBV6-2/TRBV6-3	once	TRBJ2-7	.
CASSQGGQHGYTF	TGTGCCAGCAGCCAAGGGGGGCAGCATGGCTACACCTTC	TRBV4-2	.	TRBJ1-2	.
CASTRRGGFQETQYF	TGTGCCAGCACCCGAAGGGGGGGGTTCCAAGAGACCCAGTACTTC	TRBV3-1/TRBV3-2	.	TRBJ2-5	.
CASSRASSGNTIYF	TGTGCCAGTAGTAGGGCCTCCTCTGGAAACACCATATATTTT	TRBV19	.	TRBJ1-3	.
CASSSSDFSYEQYF	TGTGCCAGCAGCTCGTCAGATTTCTCCTACGAGCAGTACTTC	TRBV7-2	few	TRBJ2-7	.
CATSPVGGSGANVLTF	TGTGCCACCAGCCCCGTCGGGGGCTCTGGGGCCAACGTCCTGACTTTC	TRBV15	.	TRBJ2-6	.
CASSVDLGQGQAFF	TGTGCCAGCAGCGTAGACCTCGGACAGGGCCAAGCTTTCTTT	TRBV9	.	TRBJ1-1	TRBD1
CASSFGQGALEDSGANVLTF	TGTGCCAGCAGCTTCGGACAGGGGGCCCTAGAGGACTCTGGGGCCAACGTCCTGACTTTC	TRBV9	.	TRBJ2-6	TRBD1
CASSQDRYYGYTF	TGCGCCAGCAGCCAGGACAGGTACTATGGCTACACCTTC	TRBV4-3	.	TRBJ1-2	TRBD1
CASSSAVKKGYTF	TGTGCCAGCAGCTCCGCGGTTAAGAAAGGCTACACCTTC	TRBV7-9	.	TRBJ1-2	.
CAISESTPESSGYTF	TGTGCCATCAGTGAGTCGACTCCCGAGTCTTCGGGCTACACCTTC	TRBV10-3	.	TRBJ1-2	.
CASSLDLVERKRNTEAFF	TGTGCCAGCAGCTTAGATTTGGTAGAGAGAAAGAGGAACACTGAAGCTTTCTTT	TRBV11-2	.	TRBJ1-1	.
CASSPGVGPAVSGNTIYF	TGTGCCAGTAGCCCGGGGGTGGGTCCTGCTGTTTCTGGAAACACCATATATTTT	TRBV19	.	TRBJ1-3	.
CASSSTGGAYGYTF	TGTGCCAGCAGCTCGACAGGGGGCGCCTATGGCTACACCTTC	TRBV7-9	.	TRBJ1-2	TRBD1
CASSPPGSPGELFF	TGTGCCAGTAGTCCTCCCGGGTCCCCCGGGGAGCTGTTTTTT	TRBV19	once	TRBJ2-2	.
CASSLNFLAAQETQYF	TGTGCCAGCAGCTTAAACTTCCTAGCGGCACAAGAGACCCAGTACTTC	TRBV7-2	.	TRBJ2-5	TRBD2
CASSSPLGYEQYF	TGTGCCAGCAGTTCCCCCCTAGGCTACGAGCAGTACTTC	TRBV12-3/TRBV12-4	.	TRBJ2-7	.
CASSRSGQGYTEAFF	TGTGCCAGTAGTAGGAGTGGACAGGGGTACACTGAAGCTTTCTTT	TRBV19	.	TRBJ1-1	TRBD1
CASSLGQAMHQPQHF	TGTGCCAGCAGCCTAGGACAGGCGATGCATCAGCCCCAGCATTTT	TRBV5-6	.	TRBJ1-5	TRBD1